Each of the 16 T cell receptor beta chains below was sequenced from the same sample in a study of molecular identifiers for immune sequencing clone quantification. Each CDR3 protein gets one entry after TCRdb re-called the PCR reads with MiXCR. Counted here are around 470,000 distinct CDR3 sequences, roughly 24% occurring once; the ten biggest clones make up around 0.8%. The sequenced sample consisted of naive CD8+ T cells from blood, with Jurkat cell RNA spiked in. The subset is: FACS-sorted CD8+CD4-CCR7+CD45RA+ naive T cells. The source of these receptors is a human donor in good health. Some libraries in this study had Jurkat cell RNA spiked in.

This clonotype was picked up a small number of times. V is TRBV4-3 and J is TRBJ2-7; TRBD2 matches at 9 bases. The V and J ends lost 0 bases and 7 bases, in that order; junction bases with no gene match: 10. CDR1 and CDR2 (germline): LGHNA, YSLEER. There are 16 residues in the CDR3. The CDR3 loop reads CASSQDSGRRSGEQYF. In DNA, the CDR3 is TGCGCCAGCAGCCAAGACAGCGGGAGGCGTTCGGGAGAGCAGTACTTC.

This clonotype was recorded many times. This chain connects TRBV27 to TRBJ1-5, with no clear D. The CDR3 has 13 amino acids. The V gene lost 5 bases and the J gene lost 5 bases, with 10 bases spanning the gap. Germline V gene sequence: CDR1 MNHEY, CDR2 SMNVEV (reference sequence). CDR3 amino acids: CASSPAHYQPQHF. CDR3 coding DNA: TGTGCCAGCAGTCCCGCCCACTATCAGCCCCAGCATTTT.

In this sample, this clonotype turned up once. The junction differs from germline at one of its ends, possibly a read error. The rearrangement uses TRBV6-5 and TRBJ2-1; D is unclear. The CDR3 is 14 amino acids. Per the germline V gene, CDR1 is MNHEY and CDR2 is SVGAGI. The CDR3 loop reads CASSLRPLGNGQFF. The CDR3 coding sequence is TGTGCCAGCAGCCTCCGGCCCCTCGGCAATGGGCAGTTCTTC.

This clonotype was found many times. The chain carries TRBV5-4 and TRBJ2-2; a possible D gene is TRBD2 (6 bases). V was trimmed by 2 bases and J by 5 bases, leaving 19 bases between them. Germline assignment: CDR1 SGHNT and CDR2 YYREEE (reference sequence). This CDR3 is built from 17 residues. The CDR3 sequence is CASSFGIGTGDTGELFF. The CDR3 DNA reads TGTGCCAGCAGCTTTGGGATTGGGACGGGAGATACCGGGGAGCTGTTTTTT.

The V and J genes are TRBV9 and TRBJ2-5; tentative D call: TRBD2 (6 bases). CDR3 length: 14 residues. Germline V gene lookup returns CDR1 SGDLS and CDR2 YYNGEE. With 0 bases removed from V and 5 bases from J, the gap between germline ends came to 11 bases. Written as DNA, the CDR3 is TGTGCCAGCAGCGTAGATGGGGGGAAGGAGACCCAGTACTTC. Translation: CASSVDGGKETQYF.

V gene TRBV5-5 combines with J gene TRBJ2-7; TRBD2 matches at 7 bases. Germline assignment: CDR1 SGHKS and CDR2 YYEKEE (reference sequence). This CDR3 is 14 amino acids long. The V and J ends lost 7 bases and 1 base, in that order; junction bases with no gene match: 8. The CDR3: CASEEAGWSYEQYF. The CDR3 nucleotides are TGTGCCAGCGAGGAAGCGGGGTGGTCCTACGAGCAGTACTTC.

This clonotype came up a few times. The chain employs TRBV12-3 or TRBV12-4 and TRBJ2-7; tentatively, D is TRBD2 (6 bases). Deletions cut 5 bases from V and 5 bases from J, with 13 bases between. CDR3 length: 13 residues. In nucleotides, the CDR3 is TGTGCCAGCAGTAGGGGAGGCCACGACGAGCAGTACTTC. Translating gives CASSRGGHDEQYF.

Concerning this clonotype itself: A read error may be the cause here, since a much bigger clone is one base away. The gene calls are TRBV29-1 and TRBJ2-3, with a tentative D call TRBD1 (6 bases). This CDR3 spans 14 amino acids. Per the germline V gene, CDR1 is SQVTM and CDR2 is ANQGSEA. V was cut by 7 bases and J by 0 bases, with 14 bases left in between. In DNA form, the CDR3 reads TGCAGCGGCGGACAGATATTAAGCACAGATACGCAGTATTTT. The encoded protein is CSGGQILSTDTQYF.

This chain joins TRBV5-6 and TRBJ2-3; tentatively, D is TRBD1 (5 bases). CDR1 is SGHDT, CDR2 YYEEEE, per germline. This CDR3 is built from 15 residues. V lost 0 bases and J lost 10, with 18 bases in between. CDR3 protein: CASSLVTRATDPQYF. CDR3 coding DNA: TGTGCCAGCAGCTTGGTTACCAGGGCCACGGATCCGCAGTATTTT.

CDR3 sequence reads: CSVESTDTQFF. In DNA form, the CDR3 reads TGCAGCGTTGAAAGCACAGATACGCAGTTCTTC. The chain is built from TRBV29-1 and TRBJ2-1; D gene uncertain. This CDR3 has 11 amino acids. The V end lost 2 bases, the J end lost 12 bases, and 11 bases lay between the germline ends. Germline CDR1 and CDR2: SQVTM and ANQGSEA.

Concerning this clonotype itself: This clone may be a read error of a much larger clone one base away. This chain joins TRBV6-5 and TRBJ1-6, with a tentative D call TRBD1 (6 bases). Germline V gene lookup returns CDR1 MNHEY and CDR2 SVGAGI. Between the trimmed V and J ends, which lost 0 bases and 10 bases, there was a span of 22 bases. CDR3 length equals 18 residues. CDR3 DNA: TGTGCCAGCAGTTACTCGATGCTGGAGACAGGACTTAAATCACCCCTCCACTTT. This gives the protein CASSYSMLETGLKSPLHF.

As for this clonotype: A much larger clone differs by one base, so this may be a read error. The chain employs TRBV4-3 and TRBJ2-7; D is perhaps TRBD1 (6 bases). The germline V gene encodes CDR1 LGHNA and CDR2 YSLEER. This CDR3 has 13 amino acids. The CDR3 sequence: CASRQGQAYEQYF. The CDR3 DNA sequence: TGCGCCAGCCGCCAGGGACAAGCCTACGAGCAGTACTTC.

V gene TRBV7-8 combines with J gene TRBJ2-2, with D unclear. Germline V gene data show CDR1 as SGHVS and CDR2 as FQNEAQ. With 1 base removed from V and 0 bases from J, the gap between germline ends came to 18 bases. The CDR3 loop spans 19 amino acids. DNA for the CDR3: TGTGCCAGCAGCTTAGTTCGCGTCGAACCCCGGGCGAACACCGGGGAGCTGTTTTTT. Translation: CASSLVRVEPRANTGELFF.

The chain has TRBV12-3 or TRBV12-4 and TRBJ2-5, with a weak D call TRBD2 (5 bases). This CDR3 is 18 amino acids long. Trimming took off 0 bases at V and 2 bases at J, with 19 bases between the two ends. The CDR3 reads CASSLAGLGVAFQETQYF. The DNA of the CDR3 is TGTGCCAGCAGTTTAGCCGGCTTAGGCGTAGCGTTTCAAGAGACCCAGTACTTC.

Ten or more counts support this clonotype. The rearrangement joins TRBV4-3 to TRBJ2-2, with D tentatively TRBD1 (5 bases). Germline lookup yields CDR1 LGHNA and CDR2 YSLEER. The CDR3 is 16 residues long. Trimming took off 3 bases at V and 5 bases at J, with 16 bases between the two ends. As DNA, the CDR3 is TGCGCCAGCAGCCATGAACAGGAGTCGAGGACCGGGGAGCTGTTTTTT. Protein product: CASSHEQESRTGELFF.

This clonotype was detected only a few times. V gene TRBV19 combines with J gene TRBJ1-5, with 7 bases lining up with TRBD1. The CDR3 runs to 14 residues. After removal of 6 bases from V and 3 bases from J, the junction contained 5 bases not matched to a gene. Germline CDR1 reads LNHDA; CDR2 reads SQIVND (reference sequence). The CDR3 DNA reads TGTGCCAGTAGGCCGGGACAGCCCAATCAGCCCCAGCATTTT. This codes for CASRPGQPNQPQHF.